The rows below give T cell receptor beta chains drawn from one sample of a study of blood T cell repertoires in COVID-19. Using immunoSEQ multiplex PCR, the repertoire was profiled, and TCRdb retains in-frame clones only, with some absent. The sample records over 150,000 clones, about nine tenths being singletons. What was sequenced was peripheral blood. These receptors were collected from a woman aged 55-70 years who had recovered from COVID-19. The CDR3 runs from the conserved cysteine through the conserved F or W. Fields, in order: J gene, clone size, V gene, D gene, CDR3 protein, CDR3 DNA. D genes are given only for firm matches. Clone size is stated in some rows and not others, as once, few, many or a class when expanded.

>TRBJ1-2|NA|TRBV2|NA
CASSDEGRRYGYTF
TGTGCCAGCAGTGACGAGGGGAGGAGGTATGGCTACACCTTC
>TRBJ2-5|once|TRBV27|NA
CASSLLAAGETQYF
TGTGCCAGCAGTTTACTAGCCGCCGGGGAGACCCAGTACTTC
>TRBJ1-3|NA|TRBV7-9|NA
CASSLEGVLRNTIYF
TGTGCCAGCAGCTTAGAAGGGGTATTGAGAAACACCATATATTTT
>TRBJ1-1|NA|TRBV4-3|NA
CASSQVAGGGEAFF
TGCGCCAGCAGCCAAGTCGCGGGGGGCGGTGAAGCTTTCTTT
>TRBJ1-3|NA|TRBV24-1|NA
CATSDPTSEGNTIYF
TGTGCCACCAGTGACCCGACAAGTGAAGGAAACACCATATATTTT
>TRBJ2-5|NA|TRBV27|NA
CASSRDRGETQYF
TGTGCCAGCAGCAGGGACCGGGGGGAGACCCAGTACTTC
>TRBJ1-2|NA|TRBV16|NA
CASSLPGGYGYTF
TGTGCCAGCAGCCTCCCGGGCGGGTATGGCTACACCTTC
>TRBJ2-3|NA|TRBV6-5|TRBD2
CASNSGGPSTDTQYF
TGTGCCAGCAATAGCGGGGGGCCCAGCACAGATACGCAGTATTTT
>TRBJ2-5|once|TRBV5-1|NA
CASSLAVEGGTQYF
TGCGCCAGCAGCTTGGCCGTGGAGGGTGGGACCCAGTACTTC
>TRBJ1-2|NA|TRBV5-1|TRBD1
CASSLGQNTNYGYTF
TGCGCCAGCAGCCTGGGACAGAATACTAACTATGGCTACACCTTC
>TRBJ2-5|NA|TRBV7-3|TRBD2
CASSLNGGGVQETQYF
TGTGCCAGCAGCTTAAATGGCGGGGGAGTCCAAGAGACCCAGTACTTC
>TRBJ2-7|NA|TRBV5-1|NA
CASSLGQAVGEQYF
TGCGCCAGCAGCTTGGGACAGGCGGTGGGCGAGCAGTACTTC
>TRBJ1-1|NA|TRBV19|NA
CASSIGDMAFF
TGTGCCAGTAGTATAGGGGACATGGCTTTCTTT
>TRBJ2-7|NA|TRBV4-2|TRBD1
CASSLNGQGLNEQYF
TGTGCCAGCAGCCTAAACGGACAGGGTCTTAACGAGCAGTACTTC
>TRBJ1-5|NA|TRBV28|NA
CASSNLGRPNQPQHF
TGTGCCAGCAGTAACCTAGGTCGGCCCAATCAGCCCCAGCATTTT
>TRBJ2-7|NA|TRBV6-6|TRBD1
CASSLQGVLGDEQYF
TGTGCCAGCAGTTTACAGGGGGTGCTAGGAGACGAGCAGTACTTC
>TRBJ2-1|NA|TRBV30|NA
CAWSVTGIYNEQFF
TGTGCCTGGAGTGTAACAGGAATCTACAATGAGCAGTTCTTC
>TRBJ1-6|NA|TRBV27|NA
CASSLLGASSPLHF
TGTGCCAGCAGTTTATTAGGGGCCAGTTCACCCCTCCACTTT
>TRBJ2-7|once|TRBV5-1|TRBD1
CASSLDFLLTGVVHEQYF
TGCGCCAGCAGCTTGGATTTTTTGTTAACAGGGGTAGTCCACGAGCAGTACTTC
>TRBJ2-4|NA|TRBV7-2|TRBD2
CASSSPGLADAKNIQYF
TGTGCCAGCAGCTCACCCGGACTAGCGGATGCCAAAAACATTCAGTACTTC
>TRBJ2-6|once|TRBV5-1|NA
CASTRSTGANVLTF
TGCGCCAGCACCAGGTCAACCGGGGCCAACGTCCTGACTTTC
>TRBJ1-3|NA|TRBV5-1|TRBD1
CASSLEGTGGSNTIYF
TGCGCCAGCAGCTTGGAGGGGACAGGGGGCTCGAACACCATATATTTT
>TRBJ2-2|NA|TRBV24-1|NA
CATSDQGQPTGELFF
TGTGCCACCAGTGACCAAGGACAGCCCACCGGGGAGCTGTTTTTT
>TRBJ2-3|large|TRBV11-1|NA
CASSALRGDTQYF
TGTGCCAGCAGCGCCCTCAGGGGAGATACGCAGTATTTT
>TRBJ2-3|NA|TRBV11-3|NA
CASSVGWGEDTQYF
TGTGCCAGCAGCGTGGGTTGGGGAGAAGATACGCAGTATTTT
>TRBJ2-2|few|TRBV11-2|TRBD2
CASSLGLAGSVGTGELFF
TGTGCCAGCAGCCTGGGACTAGCGGGGTCGGTAGGCACCGGGGAGCTGTTTTTT
>TRBJ2-7|NA|TRBV10-1|TRBD1
CASSERGQGYYEQYF
TGCGCCAGCAGTGAGCGGGGACAGGGTTACTACGAGCAGTACTTC
>TRBJ1-2|NA|TRBV4-3|NA
CASSATRQVVGGYTF
TGCGCCAGCAGCGCAACCCGACAGGTAGTAGGGGGCTACACCTTC
>TRBJ1-5|NA|TRBV6-9|NA
CASTQGNQPQHF
TGTGCCAGCACCCAGGGCAATCAGCCCCAGCATTTT
>TRBJ2-7|NA|TRBV4-1|NA
CASSQGRGQTEQYF
TGCGCCAGCAGCCAAGGGAGGGGTCAAACCGAGCAGTACTTC
>TRBJ1-2|NA|TRBV18|TRBD1
CASSPSGTGGRGYTF
TGTGCCAGCTCGCCGAGCGGGACAGGGGGCCGCGGCTACACCTTC
>TRBJ2-7|once|TRBV6-5|NA
CASSYRDKAYEQYF
TGTGCCAGCAGTTACCGGGACAAAGCCTACGAGCAGTACTTC
>TRBJ1-4|NA|TRBV28|NA
CASSLAPAQGEKLFF
TGTGCCAGCAGTTTAGCACCTGCGCAGGGCGAAAAACTGTTTTTT
>TRBJ2-2|NA|TRBV5-1|TRBD1
CASSLGDRIDTGELFF
TGCGCCAGCAGCTTGGGGGACAGGATAGACACCGGGGAGCTGTTTTTT
>TRBJ1-2|NA|TRBV4-1|NA
CASSHPGGRLLPGYTF
TGCGCCAGCAGCCACCCCGGGGGGCGACTCCTTCCAGGCTACACCTTC
>TRBJ2-7|once|TRBV7-9|NA
CASSLPERDTYEQYF
TGTGCCAGCAGCTTACCTGAACGGGACACCTACGAGCAGTACTTC
>TRBJ2-2|NA|TRBV28|NA
CASSTANTGELFF
TGTGCCAGCAGTACAGCGAACACCGGGGAGCTGTTTTTT
>TRBJ1-4|NA|TRBV9|TRBD1
CASSGQPGQGREKLFF
TGTGCCAGCAGCGGTCAACCGGGACAGGGGAGAGAAAAACTGTTTTTT
>TRBJ1-1|NA|TRBV9|NA
CASSFAEAGTEAFF
TGTGCCAGCAGCTTTGCAGAGGCGGGAACTGAAGCTTTCTTT
>TRBJ2-1|NA|TRBV7-9|TRBD2
CASSFGGAYEQFF
TGTGCCAGCAGCTTCGGGGGGGCCTATGAGCAGTTCTTC
>TRBJ1-5|once|TRBV4-2|NA
CASSRQQTNQPQHF
TGTGCCAGCAGCCGACAACAAACGAATCAGCCCCAGCATTTT
>TRBJ2-5|NA|TRBV4-1|NA
CASSNAGIASQKETQYF
TGCGCCAGCAGCAATGCGGGGATCGCTTCCCAAAAAGAGACCCAGTACTTC
>TRBJ1-4|NA|TRBV9|TRBD1
CASSVRTGLNEKLFF
TGTGCCAGCAGCGTTCGGACAGGTCTTAATGAAAAACTGTTTTTT
>TRBJ1-2|NA|TRBV28|NA
CASSSGQPPYGYTF
TGTGCCAGCAGTTCCGGACAGCCGCCCTATGGCTACACCTTC
>TRBJ2-2|NA|TRBV5-1|TRBD1
CASSWGTENTGELFF
TGCGCCAGCAGCTGGGGGACAGAGAACACCGGGGAGCTGTTTTTT
>TRBJ2-3|NA|TRBV19|TRBD1
CASKTGDTDTQYF
TGTGCCAGTAAGACAGGGGACACAGATACGCAGTATTTT
>TRBJ1-1|once|TRBV6-2/TRBV6-3|TRBD1
CASSYGTVSGEAFF
TGTGCCAGCAGTTACGGGACAGTCAGCGGTGAAGCTTTCTTT
>TRBJ2-1|NA|TRBV4-2|NA
CASSQDAGQPTRNEQFF
TGTGCCAGCAGCCAAGATGCCGGACAGCCGACTCGCAATGAGCAGTTCTTC
>TRBJ2-7|once|TRBV4-2|TRBD2
CASSQVSRGDSYEQYF
TGTGCCAGCAGCCAAGTGTCGCGGGGGGACTCCTACGAGCAGTACTTC
>TRBJ1-2|NA|TRBV5-8|NA
CASSLRAGGNYGYTF
TGTGCCAGCAGCTTGCGCGCGGGCGGGAACTATGGCTACACCTTC
>TRBJ1-4|NA|TRBV28|TRBD1
CASSSDRGWEKLFF
TGTGCCAGCAGCTCGGACAGGGGGTGGGAAAAACTGTTTTTT
>TRBJ1-2|NA|TRBV27|NA
CASSSRRGSGYGYTF
TGTGCCAGCAGTTCGCGGAGGGGCTCGGGCTATGGCTACACCTTC
>TRBJ2-5|NA|TRBV27|TRBD2
CASCADRGAGGQETQYF
TGTGCCAGTTGCGCAGACCGAGGAGCGGGGGGGCAAGAGACCCAGTACTTC
>TRBJ2-7|NA|TRBV9|TRBD2
CASSVGGSGGAGQYF
TGTGCCAGCAGCGTAGGTGGTAGCGGGGGGGCCGGGCAGTACTTC
>TRBJ2-5|NA|TRBV2|NA
CASKLETQYF
TGTGCCAGCAAACTAGAGACCCAGTACTTC
>TRBJ1-1|NA|TRBV5-1|NA
CASSFFAANTEAFF
TGCGCCAGCAGCTTTTTCGCGGCGAACACTGAAGCTTTCTTT
>TRBJ1-5|NA|TRBV6-5|NA
CASNRGQYSNQPQHF
TGTGCCAGCAACCGAGGACAATATAGCAATCAGCCCCAGCATTTT
>TRBJ1-1|NA|TRBV12-3/TRBV12-4|NA
CASRQLLNTEAFF
TGTGCCAGTCGACAGTTACTGAACACTGAAGCTTTCTTT